This TCR beta chain was profiled in a study of CD8+ T cells in alopecia areata listed by TCRdb under 2018. Turning to the overall study: The study used high-throughput TCRbeta sequencing to examine T cell clonal expansion in alopecia areata, in both the C3H/HeJ mouse model and human patients. Scalp clonality was compared across normal scalp (n=4), patchy alopecia areata scalp (n=8), and alopecia totalis/universalis scalp (n=8). On the human side, TCRbeta sequencing was run on scalp tissue and on sorted CD4+ and CD8+ peripheral blood T cells from healthy controls and from alopecia areata patients with either patchy or totalis/universalis disease. RNA came from the PAXgene miRNA kit for fixed scalp, the miRNeasy kit for PBMCs, and the RNeasy kit for mouse skin. TCRbeta CDR3 regions were amplified by immunoSEQ multiplex PCR with 35 Vbeta forward and 13 Jbeta reverse primers. Paper-wide results and their limitations: Compared with mice, TCR sequences shared between patients were less clear, possibly partly because of HLA diversity across the patient population. Lesional scalp, especially in alopecia totalis/universalis, showed higher clonality and more expanded CD8+ clones than normal scalp, suggesting antigenic drive. Resident alphabeta T cells in normal human skin are also sequenced, complicating scalp TCR repertoire analysis, unlike mouse skin dominated by gammadelta T cells.

PBMCs were isolated by density centrifugation and stained for CD3, CD4 and CD8, after which CD4+ and CD8+ T cells were sorted on a FACSAria. Scalp biopsies and blood samples were provided by unaffected controls. The germline V gene encodes CDR1 MNHEY and CDR2 SVGAGI. V is cut by 6 bases and J by 3 bases, and the space between the germline ends is 15 bases. The cysteine opens and the phenylalanine closes a CDR3 of 14 amino acids. Here the CDR3 DNA is all that survives: 42 bases in frame from base 1. Libraries came from the immunoSEQ multiplex PCR assay. RNA was extracted from all samples and reverse transcribed into cDNA as template for TCR sequencing. First-strand cDNA was synthesized with SuperScript III using a 2:1 mix of oligo-dT and random hexamers. A synthetic immune receptor repertoire was used to gauge amplification bias, and whatever bias remained was removed computationally. The original methods were these. Raw reads were preprocessed for error removal, and CDR3 was defined according to IMGT conventions as running from the conserved cysteine to phenylalanine. Clonality was calculated as 1 minus Shannon entropy normalized by log2 of the number of productive unique TCRs. Scalp TCRbeta sequences were cross-referenced with sorted blood CD4 and CD8 repertoires so that the CD4 or CD8 identity of scalp clones could be inferred. Imported from immuneACCESS, the table was reduced by TCRdb to in-frame sequences with V and J called. These copies leave out some clones; in studies compared against another copy, an unresolved V gene accounts for under half, and the cause of the remainder is not known. The D gene and trimming were derived from the DNA, and the V and J assignments and clone size from that table. Here the sample has 90,000 to 150,000 clones; roughly 69% occur a single time. The leading ten clones occupy around 2.8% of the sample.

On this clone itself: The target of this receptor is not known. The input lacks base qualities; no much larger clone sits a single base away.

The clonotype originates from a human donor in good health. The sequenced material came from CD4+ T cells sorted from blood. The chain is assembled from TRBV6-5 and TRBJ2-7; no D gene is confidently identified. The sequenced DNA is TGTGCCAGCAGACAGAGTGAGAAGGGCTACGAGCAGTACTTC. Translated, it reads CASRQSEKGYEQYF.